The TCR beta chain described here comes from a study of cytomegalovirus exposure and HLA in healthy donors. Whole-study results and caveats: Association of a missense DCLRE1C variant with TCR beta V- and J-gene trimming was reported in a later analysis. Among donors in an Asian-associated ancestry cluster, a later analysis reportedly found fewer N-insertions than the roughly 700-donor mean.

On this clone itself: Its antigen remains unidentified.

PCR was performed using 60 Vbeta and 13 Jbeta primers. Clones were read by immunoSEQ multiplex PCR, and TCRdb kept only the in-frame ones, dropping some. Across about 160,000 clones, the top ten clones capture roughly 1.9% of the sample. The CDR3 is 14 amino acids. V was shortened by 3 bases and J by 8 bases, with 14 bases between the two germline ends. Germline CDR1 is LNHDA and CDR2 is SQIVND (reference sequence). The sequencing input was PBMCs. This receptor was taken from a man aged 30-40 years in good health and CMV-seronegative. J is TRBJ2-4 and V is TRBV19; D is possibly TRBD2 (5 bases). The CDR3 coding sequence is TGTGCCAGTAGTATCGGACTCCTCGGGGACATTCAGTACTTC. The encoded protein is CASSIGLLGDIQYF.